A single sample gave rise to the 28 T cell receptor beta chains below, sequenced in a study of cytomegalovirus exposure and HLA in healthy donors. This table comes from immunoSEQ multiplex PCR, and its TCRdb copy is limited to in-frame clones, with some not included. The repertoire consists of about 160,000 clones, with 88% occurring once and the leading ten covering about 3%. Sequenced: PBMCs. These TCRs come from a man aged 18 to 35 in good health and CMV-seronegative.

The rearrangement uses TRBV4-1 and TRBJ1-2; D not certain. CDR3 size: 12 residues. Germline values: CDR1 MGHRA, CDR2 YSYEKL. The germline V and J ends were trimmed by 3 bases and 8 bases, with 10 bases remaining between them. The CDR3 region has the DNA TGCGCCAGCAGCCAGAGGGAAAGGGGCTACACCTTC. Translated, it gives CASSQRERGYTF.

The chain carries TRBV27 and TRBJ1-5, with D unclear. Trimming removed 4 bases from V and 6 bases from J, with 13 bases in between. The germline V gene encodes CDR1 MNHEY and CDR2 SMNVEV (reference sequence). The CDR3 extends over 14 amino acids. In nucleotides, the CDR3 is TGTGCCAGCAGTTGGGCAGCCACTTCTCAGCCCCAGCATTTT. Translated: CASSWAATSQPQHF.

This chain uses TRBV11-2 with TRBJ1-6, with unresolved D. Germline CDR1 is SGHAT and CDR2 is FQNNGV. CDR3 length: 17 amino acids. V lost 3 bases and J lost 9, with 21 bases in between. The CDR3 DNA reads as TGTGCCAGCAGCTTGGTAGCTGTCGGGGTTATCGGTTCACCCCTCCACTTT. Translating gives CASSLVAVGVIGSPLHF.

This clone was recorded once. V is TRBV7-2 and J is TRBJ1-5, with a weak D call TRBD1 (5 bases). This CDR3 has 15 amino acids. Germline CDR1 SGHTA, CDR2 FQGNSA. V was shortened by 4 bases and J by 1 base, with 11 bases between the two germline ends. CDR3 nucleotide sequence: TGTGCCAGCAGCTCGACAGCAGAAAGCAATCAGCCCCAGCATTTT. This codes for CASSSTAESNQPQHF.

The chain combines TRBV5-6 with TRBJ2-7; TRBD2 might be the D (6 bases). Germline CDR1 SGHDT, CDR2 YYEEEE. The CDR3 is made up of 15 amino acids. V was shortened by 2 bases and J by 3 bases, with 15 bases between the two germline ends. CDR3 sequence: CASSLRGNPYYEQYF. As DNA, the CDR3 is TGTGCCAGCAGCTTACGCGGGAACCCCTACTACGAGCAGTACTTC.

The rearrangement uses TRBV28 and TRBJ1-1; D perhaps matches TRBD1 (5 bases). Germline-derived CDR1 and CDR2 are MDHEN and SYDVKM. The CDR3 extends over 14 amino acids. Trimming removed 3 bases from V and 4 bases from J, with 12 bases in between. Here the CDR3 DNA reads TGTGCCAGCAGTTTGATCGGCGGGGGCACTGAAGCTTTCTTT. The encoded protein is CASSLIGGGTEAFF. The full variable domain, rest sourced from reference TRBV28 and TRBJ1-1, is DVKVTQSSRYLVKRTGEKVFLECVQDMDHENMFWYRQDPGLGLRLIYFSYDVKMKEKGDIPEGYSVSREKKERFSLILESASTNQTSMYLCASSLIGGGTEAFFGQGTRLTVV.

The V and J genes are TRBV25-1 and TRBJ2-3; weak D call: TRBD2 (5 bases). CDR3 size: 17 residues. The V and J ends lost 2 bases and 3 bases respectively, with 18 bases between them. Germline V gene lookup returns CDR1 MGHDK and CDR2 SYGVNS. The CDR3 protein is CASSEDRMGWETDTQYF. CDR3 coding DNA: TGTGCCAGCAGTGAAGATCGGATGGGGTGGGAGACAGATACGCAGTATTTT. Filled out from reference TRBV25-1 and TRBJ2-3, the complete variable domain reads EADIYQTPRYLVIGTGKKITLECSQTMGHDKMYWYQQDPGMELHLIHYSYGVNSTEKGDLSSESTVSRIRTEHFPLTLESARPSHTSQYLCASSEDRMGWETDTQYFGPGTRLTVL.

CDR3 DNA sequence: TGCGCCAGCAGGGCAGGGGGCGCCGAGCAGTTCTTC. Translation: CASRAGGAEQFF. The rearrangement links TRBV10-2 to TRBJ2-1; 8 positions agree with TRBD1. V gave up 6 bases and J gave up 10 bases; unmatched junction bases: 5. This CDR3 region has 12 residues. Germline loops: CDR1 WSHSY, CDR2 SAAADI.

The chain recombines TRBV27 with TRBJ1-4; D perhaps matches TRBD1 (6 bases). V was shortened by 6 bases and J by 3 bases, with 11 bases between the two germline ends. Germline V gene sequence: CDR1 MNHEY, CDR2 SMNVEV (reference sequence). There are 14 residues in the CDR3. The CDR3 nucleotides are TGTGCCAGCAGGCGGGGGGGGCCTAATGAAAAACTGTTTTTT. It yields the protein CASRRGGPNEKLFF.

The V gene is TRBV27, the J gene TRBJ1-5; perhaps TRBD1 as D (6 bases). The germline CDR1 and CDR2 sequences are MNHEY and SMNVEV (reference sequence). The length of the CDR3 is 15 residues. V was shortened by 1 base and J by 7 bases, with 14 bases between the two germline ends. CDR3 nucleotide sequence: TGTGCCAGCAGTTTATGGGCCGCGGGGGCCCAGCCCCAGCATTTT. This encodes CASSLWAAGAQPQHF.

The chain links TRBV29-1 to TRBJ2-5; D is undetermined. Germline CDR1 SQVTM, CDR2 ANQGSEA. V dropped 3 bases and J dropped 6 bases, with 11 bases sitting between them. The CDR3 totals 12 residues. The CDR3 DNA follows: TGCAGCGTTGATTATAACTCAAAGACCCAGTACTTC. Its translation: CSVDYNSKTQYF. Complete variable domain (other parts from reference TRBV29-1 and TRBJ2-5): SAVISQKPSRDICQRGTSLTIQCQVDSQVTMMFWYRQQPGQSLTLIATANQGSEATYESGFVIDKFPISRPNLTFSTLTVSNMSPEDSSIYLCSVDYNSKTQYFGPGTRLLVL.

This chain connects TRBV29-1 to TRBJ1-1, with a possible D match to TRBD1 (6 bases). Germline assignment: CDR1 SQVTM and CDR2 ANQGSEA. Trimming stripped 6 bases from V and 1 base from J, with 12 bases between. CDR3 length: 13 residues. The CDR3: CSVYYRENTEAFF. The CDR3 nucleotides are TGCAGCGTATATTACAGGGAGAACACTGAAGCTTTCTTT. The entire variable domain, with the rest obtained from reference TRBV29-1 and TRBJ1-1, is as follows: SAVISQKPSRDICQRGTSLTIQCQVDSQVTMMFWYRQQPGQSLTLIATANQGSEATYESGFVIDKFPISRPNLTFSTLTVSNMSPEDSSIYLCSVYYRENTEAFFGQGTRLTVV.

CDR3 region: CASSRGTSGLYEQYF. The DNA for the CDR3 is TGTGCCAGCAGCCGTGGGACTAGCGGGCTCTACGAGCAGTACTTC. The chain links TRBV7-2 to TRBJ2-7; 12 bases are shared with TRBD2. The CDR3 extends over 15 amino acids. Germline CDR1 SGHTA, CDR2 FQGNSA. The V and J ends lost 5 bases and 3 bases, in that order; junction bases with no gene match: 5. Full variable domain (remainder filled in from reference TRBV7-2 and TRBJ2-7): GAGVSQSPSNKVTEKGKDVELRCDPISGHTALYWYRQSLGQGLEFLIYFQGNSAPDKSGLPSDRFSAERTGGSVSTLTIQRTQQEDSAVYLCASSRGTSGLYEQYFGPGTRLTVT.

The CDR3 DNA reads as TGTGCCAGCTCACCCGACAGGGAAGCCTACGAGCAGTACTTC. This encodes CASSPDREAYEQYF. The chain is built from TRBV18 and TRBJ2-7; 7 bases match TRBD1. V lost 3 bases, J lost 2 bases, and 4 bases stayed unmatched. This CDR3 is 14 amino acids long. Germline CDR1 reads KGHSH; CDR2 reads LQKENI.

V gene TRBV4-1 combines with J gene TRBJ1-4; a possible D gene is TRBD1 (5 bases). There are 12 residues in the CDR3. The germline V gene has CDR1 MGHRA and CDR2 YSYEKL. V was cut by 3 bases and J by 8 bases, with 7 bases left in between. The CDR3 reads CASSQGGEKLFF. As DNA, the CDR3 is TGCGCCAGCAGCCAGGGGGGAGAAAAACTGTTTTTT.

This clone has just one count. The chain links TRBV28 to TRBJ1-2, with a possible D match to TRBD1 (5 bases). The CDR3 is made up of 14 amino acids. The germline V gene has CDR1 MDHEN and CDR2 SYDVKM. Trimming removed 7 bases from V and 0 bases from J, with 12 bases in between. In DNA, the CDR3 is TGTGCCAGCAATCGAAGGGGCACTAACTATGGCTACACCTTC. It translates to CASNRRGTNYGYTF.

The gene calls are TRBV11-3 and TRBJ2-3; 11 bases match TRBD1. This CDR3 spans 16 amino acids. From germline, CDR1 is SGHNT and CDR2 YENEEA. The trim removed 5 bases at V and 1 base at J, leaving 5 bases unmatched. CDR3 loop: CASSRAGQGGTDTQYF. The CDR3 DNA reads TGTGCCAGCAGCAGAGCGGGACAGGGGGGCACAGATACGCAGTATTTT.

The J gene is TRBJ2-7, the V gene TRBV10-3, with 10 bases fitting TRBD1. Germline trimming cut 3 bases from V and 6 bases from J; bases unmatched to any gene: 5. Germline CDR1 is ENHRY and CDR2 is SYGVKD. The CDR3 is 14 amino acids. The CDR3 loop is CAISEWTGGSEQYF. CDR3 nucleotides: TGTGCCATCAGTGAATGGACAGGGGGTTCCGAGCAGTACTTC.

The CDR3 region is CASSAKRDRGIYGYTF. CDR3 nucleotide sequence: TGTGCCAGCAGCGCAAAGAGGGACAGGGGTATTTATGGCTACACCTTC. The chain recombines TRBV7-2 with TRBJ1-2; TRBD1 matches at 10 bases. Trimming removed 5 bases from V and 5 bases from J; junction bases left unmatched: 11. The CDR3 has 16 residues. Germline V gene lookup returns CDR1 SGHTA and CDR2 FQGNSA.

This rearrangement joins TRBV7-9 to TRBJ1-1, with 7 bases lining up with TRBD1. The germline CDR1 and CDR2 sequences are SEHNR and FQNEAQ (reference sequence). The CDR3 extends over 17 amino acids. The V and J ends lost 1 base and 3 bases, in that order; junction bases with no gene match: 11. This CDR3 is CASSLGSLQGKDTEAFF. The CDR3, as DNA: TGTGCCAGCAGCTTAGGATCACTACAGGGGAAAGACACTGAAGCTTTCTTT.

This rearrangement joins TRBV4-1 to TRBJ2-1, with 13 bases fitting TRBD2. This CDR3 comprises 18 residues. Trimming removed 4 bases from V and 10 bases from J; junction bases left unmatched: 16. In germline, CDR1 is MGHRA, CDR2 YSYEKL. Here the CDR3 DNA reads TGCGCCAGCAGCCTAAGAGATCCAACCGGGACTAGCGGGATAGAGCAGTTCTTC. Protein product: CASSLRDPTGTSGIEQFF.

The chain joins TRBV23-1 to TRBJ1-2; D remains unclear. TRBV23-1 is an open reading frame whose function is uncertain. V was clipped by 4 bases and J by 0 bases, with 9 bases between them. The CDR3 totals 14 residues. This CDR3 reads CASSLQFSNYGYTF. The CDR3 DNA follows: TGCGCCAGCAGTCTACAATTCTCTAACTATGGCTACACCTTC.

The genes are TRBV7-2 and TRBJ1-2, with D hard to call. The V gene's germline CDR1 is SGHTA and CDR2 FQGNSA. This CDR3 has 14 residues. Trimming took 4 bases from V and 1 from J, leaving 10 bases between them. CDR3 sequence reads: CASSSPTDNYGYTF. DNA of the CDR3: TGTGCCAGCAGCTCTCCAACAGATAACTATGGCTACACCTTC.

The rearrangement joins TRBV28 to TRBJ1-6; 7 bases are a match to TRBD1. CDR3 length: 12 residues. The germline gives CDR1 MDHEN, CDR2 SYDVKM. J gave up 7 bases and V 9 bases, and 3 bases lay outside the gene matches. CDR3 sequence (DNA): TGTGCCAGTGTACAGGGGAATTCACCCCTCCACTTT. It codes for CASVQGNSPLHF.

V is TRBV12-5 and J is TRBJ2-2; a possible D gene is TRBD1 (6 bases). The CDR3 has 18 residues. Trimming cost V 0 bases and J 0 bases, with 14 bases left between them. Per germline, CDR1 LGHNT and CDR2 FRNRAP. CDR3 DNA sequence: TGTGCTAGTGGTTTGGTACAGGGACCGTTTTCGAACACCGGGGAGCTGTTTTTT. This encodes CASGLVQGPFSNTGELFF.

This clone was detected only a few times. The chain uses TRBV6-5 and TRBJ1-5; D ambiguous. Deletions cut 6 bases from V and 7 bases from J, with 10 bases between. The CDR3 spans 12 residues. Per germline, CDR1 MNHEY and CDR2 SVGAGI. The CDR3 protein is CASSFPGQPQHF. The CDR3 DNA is TGTGCCAGCAGCTTCCCCGGGCAGCCCCAGCATTTT.

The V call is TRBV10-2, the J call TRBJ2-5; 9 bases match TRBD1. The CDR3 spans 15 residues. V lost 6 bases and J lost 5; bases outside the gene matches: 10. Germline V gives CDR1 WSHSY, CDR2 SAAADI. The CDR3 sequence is CASRAGTGTGETQYF. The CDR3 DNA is TGCGCCAGCAGGGCCGGGACAGGGACTGGGGAGACCCAGTACTTC.

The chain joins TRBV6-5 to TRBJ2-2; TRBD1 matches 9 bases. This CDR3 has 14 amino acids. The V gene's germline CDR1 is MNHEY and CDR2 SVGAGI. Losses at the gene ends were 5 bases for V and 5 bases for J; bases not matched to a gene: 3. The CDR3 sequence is CASSRTGETGELFF. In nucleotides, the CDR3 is TGTGCCAGCAGTAGGACAGGGGAAACCGGGGAGCTGTTTTTT.